These T cell receptor beta chains were read from a single sample in a study of T cell responses to AZD1222 COVID-19 vaccine. Libraries were prepared by immunoSEQ multiplex PCR; TCRdb keeps only in-frame clonotypes and omits some of them. The data show around 44,000 clones, 80% to 90% seen once. The specimen was peripheral blood, collected 28 days after the second AZD1222 dose. These receptors were obtained from an adult who received the AZD1222 COVID-19 vaccine. CDR3s include the opening cysteine and the closing phenylalanine or tryptophan. Size tells how often a clone was seen (once, few, many) or the class of an expanded clone, and some rows leave it out.

TRBJ2-2,TRBV7-9,.,CASSLPRGTSGSRIGELFF
TRBJ2-7,TRBV6-5,once,CASSRDRTSYEQYF
TRBJ2-7,TRBV7-2,.,CASSLAGGTLEQYF
TRBJ2-7,TRBV19,.,CASSVTHKDEQYF
TRBJ2-3,TRBV6-2/TRBV6-3,.,CASSYSGTSGNTQYF
TRBJ2-5,TRBV2,.,CASGPRLAETQYF
TRBJ2-7,TRBV11-3,.,CASSTGGQSPSYEQYF
TRBJ2-1,TRBV7-2,.,CASSLAEPGRYNEQFF
TRBJ1-1,TRBV3-1/TRBV3-2,.,CASSQGGLSAFF
TRBJ1-3,TRBV9,.,CASSVAPFEGGNTIYF
TRBJ2-7,TRBV11-3,.,CASSLTTYGFYEQYF
TRBJ1-5,TRBV7-8,.,CASSRSGVNQPQHF
TRBJ2-5,TRBV4-2,.,CASSQVESGRASETQYF
TRBJ2-7,TRBV6-2/TRBV6-3,.,CASSYWAWDEQYF
TRBJ2-7,TRBV13,.,CASSSIAGNGGSEQYF
TRBJ2-3,TRBV2,.,CASSEAELAGSTDTQYF
TRBJ1-1,TRBV5-1,.,CASSLGDRESTEAFF
TRBJ2-5,TRBV2,.,CASPGLAETQYF
TRBJ1-1,TRBV27,few,CASSTSGRITEAFF
TRBJ2-7,TRBV2,.,CASSEGVAGPYEQYF
TRBJ2-2,TRBV19,.,CASSIAASSGRGNTGELFF
TRBJ1-1,TRBV28,.,CASSRNRMNTEAFF
TRBJ2-7,TRBV28,.,CATSGGTRTYEQYF
TRBJ2-1,TRBV6-4,.,CASSIAGSTGNEQFF
TRBJ2-3,TRBV19,.,CASSIRTNRDRGRTDTQYF
TRBJ1-1,TRBV28,.,CASSPPGGGTGTEAFF
TRBJ2-5,TRBV7-2,.,CASSQTGETQYF
TRBJ2-3,TRBV5-1,.,CASSQDWGSTDTQYF